This TCR beta chain was found in a study of blood T cell repertoires in COVID-19. At the level of the study: The study drew acute and convalescent COVID-19 samples from the United States, Italy and Spain. The analysed material was cDNA or gDNA that came from T cells, B-cell-depleted T cells, or PBMCs.

Germline CDR1 reads SGHAT; CDR2 reads FQNNGV. V gave up 1 base and J gave up 10 bases, with 5 bases separating them. CDR3 size: 11 residues. Source study methods: Reference gene primer amplification gave nucleated cell count estimates. Measured with immunoSEQ multiplex PCR; TCRdb has only the in-frame clones, and not every one. The V and J calls and clone size come from that table; D and trimming were worked out from the DNA. The sample lists a few hundred thousand clones; 65% to 90% were seen once. The clonotype comes from a middle-aged woman who had recovered from COVID-19. The chain joins TRBV11-2 to TRBJ2-4; D remains unclear. The sequenced sample was peripheral blood. CDR3 sequence: CASSLVEIQYF. CDR3 coding DNA: TGTGCCAGCAGCTTAGTAGAAATTCAGTACTTC.